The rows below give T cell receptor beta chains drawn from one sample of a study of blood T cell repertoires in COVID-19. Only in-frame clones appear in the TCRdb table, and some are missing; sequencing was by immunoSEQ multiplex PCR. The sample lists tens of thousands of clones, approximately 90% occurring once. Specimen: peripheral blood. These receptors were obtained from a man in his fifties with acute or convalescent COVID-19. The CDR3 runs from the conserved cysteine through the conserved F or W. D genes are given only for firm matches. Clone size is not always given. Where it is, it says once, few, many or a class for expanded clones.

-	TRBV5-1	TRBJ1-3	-	CASSTDTAVSGNTIYF	TGCGCCAGCAGTACAGACACGGCCGTCTCTGGAAACACCATATATTTT
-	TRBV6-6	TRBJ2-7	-	CASSYGSGEYEQYF	TGTGCCAGCAGTTACGGTTCAGGGGAATACGAGCAGTACTTC
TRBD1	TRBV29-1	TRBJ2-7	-	CSATPGTGGLVQYF	TGCAGCGCTACACCCGGGACAGGGGGACTGGTGCAGTACTTC
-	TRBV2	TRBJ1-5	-	CASSEGLSGINQPQHF	TGTGCCAGCAGTGAAGGACTGTCAGGGATCAATCAGCCCCAGCATTTT
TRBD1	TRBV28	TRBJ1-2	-	CASLLLRDRGFGYGYTF	TGTGCCAGCCTCCTCCTCCGGGACAGGGGGTTTGGGTATGGCTACACCTTC
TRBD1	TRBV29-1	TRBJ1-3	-	CSGGTGIGNTIYF	TGCAGCGGCGGGACAGGGATAGGAAACACCATATATTTT
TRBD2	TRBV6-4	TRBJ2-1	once	CASSTSSGGAFEQFF	TGTGCCAGCAGTACCTCTAGCGGGGGGGCGTTTGAGCAGTTCTTC
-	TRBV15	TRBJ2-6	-	CATSRENTSGANVLTF	TGTGCCACCAGCAGAGAGAACACCTCTGGGGCCAACGTCCTGACTTTC
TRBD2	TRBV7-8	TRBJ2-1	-	CASSLARAGGTYNEQFF	TGTGCCAGCAGCTTAGCCCGAGCGGGGGGCACGTACAATGAGCAGTTCTTC
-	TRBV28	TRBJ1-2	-	CAIASSLNYGYTF	TGTGCCATCGCCTCATCACTGAACTATGGCTACACCTTC
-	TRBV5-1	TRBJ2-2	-	CASSLVVSGNTGELFF	TGCGCCAGCAGCTTAGTCGTGTCGGGGAACACCGGGGAGCTGTTTTTT